This entry lists 12 T cell receptor beta chains sequenced from one sample in a study of OX40 agonist ivuxolimab in advanced cancers. TCRdb keeps only in-frame clones here, not all; method: immunoSEQ multiplex PCR. The profile shows about 40,000 clones, roughly 82% of them singletons. The sample consisted of CD4+ or CD8+ T cells sorted from blood, taken in a trial of the OX40 agonist ivuxolimab. Receptor source: an adult with an advanced solid tumor such as melanoma, head and neck, liver or kidney cancer.

V usage is TRBV6-1 and J usage is TRBJ1-2; no definite D call. This CDR3 comprises 12 residues. CDR1 is MNHNS and CDR2 is SASEGT in the germline V gene. Trimming removed 7 bases from V and 7 bases from J, with 13 bases in between. The CDR3 DNA follows: TGTGCCAGCATTTGGGCGAGCCGTGGCTACACCTTC. Amino acid sequence: CASIWASRGYTF.

The chain uses TRBV2 and TRBJ1-5, with a weak D call TRBD1 (5 bases). The V end lost 4 bases, the J end lost 9 bases, and 19 bases lay between the germline ends. In germline, CDR1 is SNHLY, CDR2 FYNNEI. This CDR3 has 15 residues. The CDR3 here is CASSALQGAQGPQHF. The CDR3 coding sequence is TGTGCCAGCAGTGCACTCCAAGGGGCGCAGGGGCCCCAGCATTTT.

The rearrangement links TRBV5-1 to TRBJ2-3; possibly TRBD1 or TRBD2 for D (6 bases each). Trimming stripped 4 bases from V and 1 base from J, with 16 bases between. CDR1 SGHRS and CDR2 YFSETQ come from the germline V gene. The CDR3 spans 16 residues. This CDR3 reads CASSLQRGDRTDTQYF. DNA of the CDR3: TGCGCCAGCAGCCTACAAAGGGGGGATCGCACAGATACGCAGTATTTT.

This chain joins TRBV2 and TRBJ2-2; tentative D call: TRBD2 (5 bases). V was shortened by 7 bases and J by 6 bases, with 15 bases between the two germline ends. Germline loops: CDR1 SNHLY, CDR2 FYNNEI. The CDR3 totals 14 residues. The CDR3 sequence is CASNLAGRSGELFF. Here the CDR3 DNA reads TGTGCCAGCAACCTAGCCGGACGGTCCGGGGAGCTGTTTTTT.

The gene calls are TRBV4-1 and TRBJ2-3, with 7 bases that match TRBD2. The CDR3 totals 16 residues. The V gene end was trimmed by 2 bases and the J gene end by 3 bases; junction bases not matched to a gene: 8. The germline V gene has CDR1 MGHRA and CDR2 YSYEKL. The CDR3 region is CASSQPDRGVTDTQYF. The CDR3 nucleotides are TGCGCCAGCAGCCAACCAGACCGGGGGGTGACAGATACGCAGTATTTT.

V is TRBV5-6 and J is TRBJ1-1; no clear D gene. The CDR3 has 14 amino acids. Per the germline V gene, CDR1 is SGHDT and CDR2 is YYEEEE. Trimming stripped 2 bases from V and 7 bases from J, with 15 bases between. CDR3: CASSFRGWSYEAFF. The DNA for the CDR3 is TGTGCCAGCAGCTTCCGGGGTTGGAGTTATGAAGCTTTCTTT.

The genes are TRBV6-1 and TRBJ2-4; 10 bases line up with TRBD1. From germline, CDR1 is MNHNS and CDR2 SASEGT. V dropped 8 bases and J dropped 6; count of bases not matched to a gene: 7. CDR3 length equals 14 residues. CDR3 residues: CASEEDRGINIQYF. CDR3 bases: TGTGCCAGCGAGGAGGACAGGGGGATAAACATTCAGTACTTC.

The rearrangement links TRBV10-3 to TRBJ2-7; 12 nucleotides match TRBD2. CDR3 length equals 14 residues. The V and J ends lost 6 bases and 5 bases, in that order; junction bases with no gene match: 5. Germline V lookup: CDR1 ENHRY, CDR2 SYGVKD. The CDR3 protein is CAISQTSGGDEQYF. CDR3 DNA sequence: TGTGCCATCAGCCAGACTAGCGGGGGCGACGAGCAGTACTTC.

The chain couples TRBV5-4 to TRBJ2-7; weak D call: TRBD1 (6 bases). With 0 bases removed from V and 3 bases from J, the gap between germline ends came to 7 bases. Germline values: CDR1 SGHNT, CDR2 YYREEE (reference sequence). The CDR3 loop spans 13 amino acids. CDR3 nucleotides: TGTGCCAGCAGCTTGGGGGGGCGCTACGAGCAGTACTTC. Translated, it gives CASSLGGRYEQYF.

This chain connects TRBV11-3 to TRBJ2-2, with D hard to call. The germline CDR1 and CDR2 sequences are SGHNT and YENEEA. This CDR3 contains 14 residues. The V end was cut by 3 bases, the J end by 2 bases, with 7 bases between. CDR3 bases: TGTGCCAGCAGCTTTTCTCCTAACACCGGGGAGCTGTTTTTT. As protein: CASSFSPNTGELFF.

The chain carries TRBV20-1 and TRBJ2-3; TRBD1 aligns across 7 bases. The CDR3 is made up of 11 amino acids. Trimming cost V 5 bases and J 11 bases; bases outside gene matches: 7. CDR1 DFQATT and CDR2 SNEGSKA come from the germline V gene (reference sequence). The CDR3 region is CSAPLGQQQYF. The DNA of the CDR3 is TGCAGTGCTCCCTTGGGACAGCAGCAGTATTTT.

V and J are TRBV7-2 and TRBJ2-3, with D tentatively TRBD2 (7 bases). Germline CDR1 reads SGHTA; CDR2 reads FQGNSA. Trimming removed 1 base from V and 5 bases from J, with 19 bases in between. This CDR3 is 17 amino acids long. The CDR3 coding sequence is TGTGCCAGCAGCTTAGGATTCGGCGGGGGCGCGGGAGATACGCAGTATTTT. The encoded protein is CASSLGFGGGAGDTQYF.